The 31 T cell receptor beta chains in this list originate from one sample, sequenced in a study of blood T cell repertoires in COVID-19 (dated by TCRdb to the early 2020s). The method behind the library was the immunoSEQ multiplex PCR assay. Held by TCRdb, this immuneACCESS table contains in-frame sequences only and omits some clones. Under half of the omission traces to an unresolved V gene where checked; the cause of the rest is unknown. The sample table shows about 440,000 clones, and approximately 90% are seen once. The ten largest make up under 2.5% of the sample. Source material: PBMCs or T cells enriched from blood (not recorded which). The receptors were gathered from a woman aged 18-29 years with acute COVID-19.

CDR3 nucleotide sequence: TGTGCCAGCAGCTCAAAGCGGGAGCGCCGCACAGATACGCAGTATTTT. Protein product: CASSSKRERRTDTQYF. The gene calls are TRBV7-6 and TRBJ2-3; 8 bases match TRBD2. The CDR3 consists of 16 residues. In germline, CDR1 is SGHVS, CDR2 FNYEAQ. V was clipped by 4 bases and J by 1 base; unmatched bases: 7. The whole variable domain, remainder taken from reference TRBV7-6 and TRBJ2-3, is GAGVSQSPRYKVTKRGQDVALRCDPISGHVSLYWYRQALGQGPEFLTYFNYEAQQDKSGLPNDRFSAERPEGSISTLTIQRTEQRDSAMYRCASSSKRERRTDTQYFGPGTRLTVL.

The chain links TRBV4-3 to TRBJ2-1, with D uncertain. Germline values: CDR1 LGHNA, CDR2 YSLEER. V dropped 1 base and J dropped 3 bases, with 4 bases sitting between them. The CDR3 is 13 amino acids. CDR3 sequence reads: CASSQGGYNEQFF. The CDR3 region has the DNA TGCGCCAGCAGCCAAGGCGGCTACAATGAGCAGTTCTTC.

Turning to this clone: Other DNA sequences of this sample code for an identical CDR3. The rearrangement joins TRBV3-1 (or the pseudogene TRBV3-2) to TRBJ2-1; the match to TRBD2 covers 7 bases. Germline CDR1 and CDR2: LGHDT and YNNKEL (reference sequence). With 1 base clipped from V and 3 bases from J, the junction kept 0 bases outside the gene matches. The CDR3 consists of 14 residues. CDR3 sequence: CASSQAGGYNEQFF. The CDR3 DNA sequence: TGTGCCAGCAGCCAAGCGGGAGGCTACAATGAGCAGTTCTTC.

This CDR3 reads CASSAGLFYYEQYF. The CDR3 DNA sequence: TGTGCCAGTAGTGCGGGCCTATTTTACTACGAGCAGTACTTC. The chain couples TRBV19 to TRBJ2-7, with D perhaps matching TRBD2 (5 bases). This CDR3 spans 14 amino acids. Trimming removed 5 bases from V and 3 bases from J, with 14 bases in between. The germline V gene has CDR1 LNHDA and CDR2 SQIVND (reference sequence).

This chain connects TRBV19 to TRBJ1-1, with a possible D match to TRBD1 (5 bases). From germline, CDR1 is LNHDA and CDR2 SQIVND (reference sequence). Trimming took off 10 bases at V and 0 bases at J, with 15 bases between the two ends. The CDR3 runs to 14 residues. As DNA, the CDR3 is TGTGCCACCACCGCCCGACAGATGAACACTGAAGCTTTCTTT. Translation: CATTARQMNTEAFF.

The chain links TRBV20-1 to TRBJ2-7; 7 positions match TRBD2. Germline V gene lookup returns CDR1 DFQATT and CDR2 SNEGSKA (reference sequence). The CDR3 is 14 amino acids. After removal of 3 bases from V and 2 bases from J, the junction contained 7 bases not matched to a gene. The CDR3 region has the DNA TGCAGTGCTAGTATTCCGGGGGGAACCTACGAGCAGTACTTC. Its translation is CSASIPGGTYEQYF.

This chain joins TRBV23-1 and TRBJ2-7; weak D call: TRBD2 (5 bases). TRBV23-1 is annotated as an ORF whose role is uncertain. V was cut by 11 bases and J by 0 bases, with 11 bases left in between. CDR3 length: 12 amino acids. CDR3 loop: CAPARDSYEQYF. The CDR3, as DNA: TGCGCCCCCGCCCGGGACTCCTACGAGCAGTACTTC.

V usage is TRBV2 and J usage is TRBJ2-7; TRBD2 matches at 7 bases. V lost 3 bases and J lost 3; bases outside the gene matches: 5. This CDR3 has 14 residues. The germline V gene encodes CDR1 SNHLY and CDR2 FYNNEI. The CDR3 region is CASSERGFGYEQYF. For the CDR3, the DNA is TGTGCCAGCAGTGAGCGGGGGTTTGGCTACGAGCAGTACTTC.

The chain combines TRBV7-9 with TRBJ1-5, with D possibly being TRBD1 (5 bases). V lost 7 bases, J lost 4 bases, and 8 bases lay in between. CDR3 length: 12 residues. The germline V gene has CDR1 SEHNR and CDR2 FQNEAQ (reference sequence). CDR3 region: CASMKGNQPQHF. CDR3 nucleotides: TGTGCCAGCATGAAGGGGAATCAGCCCCAGCATTTT.

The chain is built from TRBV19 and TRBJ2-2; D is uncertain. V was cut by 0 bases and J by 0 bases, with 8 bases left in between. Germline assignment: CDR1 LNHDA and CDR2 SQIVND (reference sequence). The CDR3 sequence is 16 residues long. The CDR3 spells CASSIDHRANTGELFF. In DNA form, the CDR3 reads TGTGCCAGTAGTATAGACCACAGAGCGAACACCGGGGAGCTGTTTTTT.

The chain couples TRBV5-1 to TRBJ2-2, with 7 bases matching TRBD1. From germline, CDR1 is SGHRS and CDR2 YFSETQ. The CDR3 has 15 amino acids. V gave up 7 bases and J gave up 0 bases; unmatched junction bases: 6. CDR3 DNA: TGCGCCAGCGATAAGGGGGCCCCGAACACCGGGGAGCTGTTTTTT. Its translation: CASDKGAPNTGELFF.

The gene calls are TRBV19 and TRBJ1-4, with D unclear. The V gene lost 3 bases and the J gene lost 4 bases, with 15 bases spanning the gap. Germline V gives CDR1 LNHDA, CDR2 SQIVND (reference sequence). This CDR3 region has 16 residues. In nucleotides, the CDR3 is TGTGCCAGTAGTATGGTCCGAGGCAGCCATAATGAAAAACTGTTTTTT. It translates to CASSMVRGSHNEKLFF.

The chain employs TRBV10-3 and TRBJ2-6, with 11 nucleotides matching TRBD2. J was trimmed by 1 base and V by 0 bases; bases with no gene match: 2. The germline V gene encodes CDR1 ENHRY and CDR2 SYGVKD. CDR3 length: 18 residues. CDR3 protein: CAISESASGGSGANVLTF. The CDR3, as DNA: TGTGCCATCAGTGAGTCGGCTAGCGGGGGGTCTGGGGCCAACGTCCTGACTTTC.

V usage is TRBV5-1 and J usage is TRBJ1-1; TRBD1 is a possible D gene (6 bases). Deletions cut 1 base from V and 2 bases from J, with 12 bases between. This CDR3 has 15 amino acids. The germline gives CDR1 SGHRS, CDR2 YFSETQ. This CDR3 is CASSLSGTPNTEAFF. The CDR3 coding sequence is TGCGCCAGCAGCTTGAGTGGGACACCAAACACTGAAGCTTTCTTT. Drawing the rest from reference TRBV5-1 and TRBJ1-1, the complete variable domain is KAGVTQTPRYLIKTRGQQVTLSCSPISGHRSVSWYQQTPGQGLQFLFEYFSETQRNKGNFPGRFSGRQFSNSRSEMNVSTLELGDSALYLCASSLSGTPNTEAFFGQGTRLTVV.

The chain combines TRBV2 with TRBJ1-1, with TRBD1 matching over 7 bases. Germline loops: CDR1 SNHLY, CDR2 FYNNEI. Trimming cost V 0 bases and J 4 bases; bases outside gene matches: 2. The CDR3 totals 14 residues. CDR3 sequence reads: CASSEAWTGTEAFF. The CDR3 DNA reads TGTGCCAGCAGTGAAGCCTGGACAGGCACTGAAGCTTTCTTT.

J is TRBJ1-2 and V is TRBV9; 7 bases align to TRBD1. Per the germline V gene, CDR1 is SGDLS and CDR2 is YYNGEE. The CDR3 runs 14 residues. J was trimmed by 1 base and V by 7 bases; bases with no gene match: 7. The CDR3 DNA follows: TGTGCCAGCGGACAGACAGGGAGTAACTATGGCTACACCTTC. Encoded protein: CASGQTGSNYGYTF.

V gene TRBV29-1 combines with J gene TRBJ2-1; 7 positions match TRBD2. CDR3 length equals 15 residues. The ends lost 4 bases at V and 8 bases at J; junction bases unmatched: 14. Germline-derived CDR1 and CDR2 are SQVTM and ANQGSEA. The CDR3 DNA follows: TGCAGCGTTGGCGGACTAGTCAAGCCTGGAGATGAGCAGTTCTTC. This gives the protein CSVGGLVKPGDEQFF.

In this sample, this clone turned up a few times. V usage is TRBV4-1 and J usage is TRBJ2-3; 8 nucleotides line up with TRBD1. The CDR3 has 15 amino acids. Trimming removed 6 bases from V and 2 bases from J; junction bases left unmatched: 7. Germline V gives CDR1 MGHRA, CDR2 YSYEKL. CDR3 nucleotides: TGCGCCAGCAGTAAATCGGGACAGGACACAGATACGCAGTATTTT. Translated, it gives CASSKSGQDTDTQYF.

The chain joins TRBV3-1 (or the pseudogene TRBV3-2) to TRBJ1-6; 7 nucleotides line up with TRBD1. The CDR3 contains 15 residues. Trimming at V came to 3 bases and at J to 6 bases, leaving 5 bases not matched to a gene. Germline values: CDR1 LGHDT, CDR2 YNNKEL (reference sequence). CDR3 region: CASSHSGQSNSPLHF. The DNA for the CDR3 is TGTGCCAGCAGCCACTCGGGACAGTCTAATTCACCCCTCCACTTT.

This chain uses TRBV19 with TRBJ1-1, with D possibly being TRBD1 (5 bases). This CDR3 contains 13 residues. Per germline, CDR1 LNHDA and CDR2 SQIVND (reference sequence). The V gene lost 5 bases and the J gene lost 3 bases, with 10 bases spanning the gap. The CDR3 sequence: CASSVARDTEAFF. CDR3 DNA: TGTGCCAGTAGTGTCGCCAGGGACACTGAAGCTTTCTTT.

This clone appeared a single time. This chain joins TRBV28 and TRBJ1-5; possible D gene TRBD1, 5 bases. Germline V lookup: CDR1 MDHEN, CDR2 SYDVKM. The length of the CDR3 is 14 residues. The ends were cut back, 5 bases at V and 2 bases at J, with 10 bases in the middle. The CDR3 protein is CASSGRDGNQPQHF. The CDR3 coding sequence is TGTGCCAGCAGTGGCAGGGATGGCAATCAGCCCCAGCATTTT.

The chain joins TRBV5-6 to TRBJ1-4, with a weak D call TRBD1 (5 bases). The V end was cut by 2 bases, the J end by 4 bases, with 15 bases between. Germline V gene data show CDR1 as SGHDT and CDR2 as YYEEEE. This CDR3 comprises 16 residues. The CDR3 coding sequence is TGTGCCAGCAGCTTCTGGGGGAGGCCCGGTAATGAAAAACTGTTTTTT. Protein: CASSFWGRPGNEKLFF.

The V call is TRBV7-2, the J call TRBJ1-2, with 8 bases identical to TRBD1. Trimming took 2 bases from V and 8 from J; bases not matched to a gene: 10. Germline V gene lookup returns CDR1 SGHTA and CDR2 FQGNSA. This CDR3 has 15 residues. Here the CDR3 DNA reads TGTGCCAGCAGCTTATCCCTTGACAGGGGTTTCGGCTACACCTTC. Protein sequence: CASSLSLDRGFGYTF.

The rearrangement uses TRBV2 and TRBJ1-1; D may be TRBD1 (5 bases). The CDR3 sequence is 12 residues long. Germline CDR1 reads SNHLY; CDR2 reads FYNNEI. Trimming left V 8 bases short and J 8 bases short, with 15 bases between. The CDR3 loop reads CASLNRLREAFF. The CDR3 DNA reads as TGTGCCAGCCTCAACAGGCTTCGGGAAGCTTTCTTT.

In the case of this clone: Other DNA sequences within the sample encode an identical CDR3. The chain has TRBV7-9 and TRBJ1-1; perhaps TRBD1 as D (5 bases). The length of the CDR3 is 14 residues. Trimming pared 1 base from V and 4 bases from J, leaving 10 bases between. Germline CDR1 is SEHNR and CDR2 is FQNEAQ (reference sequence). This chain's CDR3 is CASSLEGGVTEAFF. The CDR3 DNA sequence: TGTGCCAGCAGCTTAGAGGGAGGGGTCACTGAAGCTTTCTTT. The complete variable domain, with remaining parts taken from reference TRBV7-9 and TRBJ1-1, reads DTGVSQNPRHKITKRGQNVTFRCDPISEHNRLYWYRQTLGQGPEFLTYFQNEAQLEKSRLLSDRFSAERPKGSFSTLEIQRTEQGDSAMYLCASSLEGGVTEAFFGQGTRLTVV.

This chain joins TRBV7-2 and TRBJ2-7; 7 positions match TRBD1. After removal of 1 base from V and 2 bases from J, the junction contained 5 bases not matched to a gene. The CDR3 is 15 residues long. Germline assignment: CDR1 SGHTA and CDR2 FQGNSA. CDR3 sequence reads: CASSLDRGRTYEQYF. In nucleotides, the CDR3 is TGTGCCAGCAGCTTAGACAGGGGCAGAACCTACGAGCAGTACTTC.

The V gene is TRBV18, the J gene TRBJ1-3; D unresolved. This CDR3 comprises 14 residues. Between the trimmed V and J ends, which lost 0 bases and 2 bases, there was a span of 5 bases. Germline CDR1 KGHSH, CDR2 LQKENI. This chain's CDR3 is CASSPPSTGNTIYF. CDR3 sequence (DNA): TGTGCCAGCTCACCACCGAGTACTGGAAACACCATATATTTT.

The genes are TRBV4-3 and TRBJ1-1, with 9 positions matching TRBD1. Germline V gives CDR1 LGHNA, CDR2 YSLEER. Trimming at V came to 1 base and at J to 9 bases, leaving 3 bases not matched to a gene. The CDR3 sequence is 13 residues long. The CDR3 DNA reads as TGCGCCAGCAGCCAAGGACAGGGGGGGAAAGCTTTCTTT. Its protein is CASSQGQGGKAFF.

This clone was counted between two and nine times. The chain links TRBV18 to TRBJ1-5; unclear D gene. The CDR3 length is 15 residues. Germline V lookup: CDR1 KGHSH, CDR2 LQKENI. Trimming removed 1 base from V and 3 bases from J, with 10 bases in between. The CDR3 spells CASSPQRQNNQPQHF. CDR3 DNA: TGTGCCAGCTCACCACAGCGTCAGAACAATCAGCCCCAGCATTTT.

Here the CDR3 reads CASSYPVRGSTDTQYF. The CDR3 bases are TGTGCCAGCAGCTACCCCGTTAGGGGAAGCACAGATACGCAGTATTTT. The chain employs TRBV13 and TRBJ2-3; D might be TRBD1 (5 bases). Trimming left V 4 bases short and J 0 bases short, with 14 bases between. Germline V gene data show CDR1 as PRHDT and CDR2 as FYEKMQ (reference sequence). The CDR3 length is 16 residues.

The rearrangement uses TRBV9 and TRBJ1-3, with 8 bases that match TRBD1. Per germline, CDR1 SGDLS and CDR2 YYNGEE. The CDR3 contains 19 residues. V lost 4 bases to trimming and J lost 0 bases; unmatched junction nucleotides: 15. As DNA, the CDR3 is TGTGCCAGCAGCATCCAAGGACAGGGACGACGTACCTCTGGAAACACCATATATTTT. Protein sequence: CASSIQGQGRRTSGNTIYF.